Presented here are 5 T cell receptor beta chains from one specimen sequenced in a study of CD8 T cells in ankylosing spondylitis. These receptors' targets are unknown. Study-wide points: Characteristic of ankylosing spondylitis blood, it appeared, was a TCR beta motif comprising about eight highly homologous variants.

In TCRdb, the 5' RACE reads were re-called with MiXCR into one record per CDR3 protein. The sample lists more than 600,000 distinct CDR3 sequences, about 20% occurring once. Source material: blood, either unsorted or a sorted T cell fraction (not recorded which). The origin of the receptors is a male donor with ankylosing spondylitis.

DNA for the CDR3: TGTGCCAGCAGCTTTCGGGGACACACTGAAGCTTTCTTT. Protein product: CASSFRGHTEAFF. V is TRBV11-2 and J is TRBJ1-1, with a tentative D call TRBD1 (5 bases). This CDR3 comprises 13 residues. V lost 3 bases, J lost 3 bases, and 8 bases lay in between. The germline V gene encodes CDR1 SGHAT and CDR2 FQNNGV.

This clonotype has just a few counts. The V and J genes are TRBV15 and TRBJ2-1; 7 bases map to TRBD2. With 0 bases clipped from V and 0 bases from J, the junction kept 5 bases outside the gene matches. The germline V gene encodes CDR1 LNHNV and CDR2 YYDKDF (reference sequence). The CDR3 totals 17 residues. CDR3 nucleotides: TGTGCCACCAGCAGAGAGTTGGGAGGGAGCTCCTACAATGAGCAGTTCTTC. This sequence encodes CATSRELGGSSYNEQFF.

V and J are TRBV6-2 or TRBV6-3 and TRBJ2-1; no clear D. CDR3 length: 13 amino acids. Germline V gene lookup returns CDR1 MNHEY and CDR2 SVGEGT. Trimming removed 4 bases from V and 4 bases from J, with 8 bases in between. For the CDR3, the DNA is TGTGCCAGCAGTTGGACGGTTTACAATGAGCAGTTCTTC. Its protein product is CASSWTVYNEQFF.

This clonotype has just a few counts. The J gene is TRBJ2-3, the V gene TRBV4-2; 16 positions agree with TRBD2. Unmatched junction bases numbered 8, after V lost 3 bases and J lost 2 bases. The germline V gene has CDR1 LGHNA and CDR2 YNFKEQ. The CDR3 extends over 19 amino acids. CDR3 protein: CASSHPGTSGGENTDTQYF. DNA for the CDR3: TGTGCCAGCAGCCATCCAGGGACTAGCGGGGGGGAAAACACAGATACGCAGTATTTT.

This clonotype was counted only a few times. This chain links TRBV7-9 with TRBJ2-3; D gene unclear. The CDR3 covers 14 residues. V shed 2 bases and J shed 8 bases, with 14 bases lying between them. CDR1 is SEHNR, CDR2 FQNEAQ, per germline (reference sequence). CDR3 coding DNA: TGTGCCAGCAGCTTAACTGGGGAAGGGTCTACGCAGTATTTT. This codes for CASSLTGEGSTQYF.